The 16 T cell receptor beta chains listed next were all sequenced from one sample in a study of blood T cell repertoires in COVID-19. The protocol was immunoSEQ multiplex PCR, while the TCRdb copy is restricted to in-frame clones and leaves out a portion. Here the sample spans about 210,000 clones, approximately 87% being singletons. The sequencing input was peripheral blood. Source of these receptors: a man between 60 and 70 years old who had recovered from COVID-19.

The rearrangement links TRBV29-1 to TRBJ2-7; D is possibly TRBD2 (6 bases). Germline V lookup: CDR1 SQVTM, CDR2 ANQGSEA. CDR3 length: 12 amino acids. V was cut by 4 bases and J by 3 bases, with 10 bases left in between. The CDR3 loop reads CSVASELYEQYF. In DNA form, the CDR3 reads TGCAGCGTTGCTAGCGAGCTCTACGAGCAGTACTTC.

V is TRBV2 and J is TRBJ2-5, with TRBD2 identical over 14 bases. In germline, CDR1 is SNHLY, CDR2 FYNNEI. V shed 4 bases and J 2 bases; nucleotides not matched to a gene: 3. This CDR3 has 16 residues. CDR3 amino acids: CASSVGLAGEQETQYF. CDR3 coding DNA: TGTGCCAGCAGTGTGGGACTAGCGGGGGAACAAGAGACCCAGTACTTC.

The V call is TRBV28, the J call TRBJ1-3, with TRBD1 matching 7 bases. The CDR3 runs to 17 residues. The germline gives CDR1 MDHEN, CDR2 SYDVKM. J lost 5 bases, V lost 5 bases, and 15 bases had no gene match. The CDR3 sequence: CASSLPPETGRRNTIYF. The CDR3 coding sequence is TGTGCCAGCAGTCTACCGCCGGAGACAGGGAGGCGAAACACCATATATTTT.

The gene calls are TRBV29-1 and TRBJ1-2; no clear D gene. This CDR3 contains 10 residues. Germline V lookup: CDR1 SQVTM, CDR2 ANQGSEA. V was cut by 8 bases and J by 3 bases, with 7 bases left in between. Here the CDR3 reads CSTSHYGYTF. The CDR3 DNA reads as TGCAGCACATCACACTATGGCTACACCTTC.

The chain recombines TRBV6-5 with TRBJ2-4; TRBD1 is a possible D gene (6 bases). The CDR3 consists of 15 residues. Germline assignment: CDR1 MNHEY and CDR2 SVGAGI. The V gene lost 6 bases and the J gene lost 9 bases, with 21 bases spanning the gap. CDR3 bases: TGTGCCAGCAGAGAGGACTCACAGGGCCTCGGCATTCAGTACTTC. Translation: CASREDSQGLGIQYF.

CDR3 loop: CASSQQIPLAGGITGELFF. CDR3 bases: TGTGCCAGCAGCCAACAAATTCCACTAGCGGGAGGGATCACCGGGGAGCTGTTTTTT. The V call is TRBV3-1 (or the pseudogene TRBV3-2), the J call TRBJ2-2; 13 bases agree with TRBD2. The CDR3 is 19 residues long. V shed 2 bases, J shed 4 bases, and the junction held 10 bases outside the gene matches. CDR1 and CDR2 from the germline V gene are LGHDT and YNNKEL (reference sequence).

The chain joins TRBV19 to TRBJ2-1, with 13 bases identical to TRBD2. Unmatched junction bases numbered 3, after V lost 5 bases and J lost 8 bases. Germline V gene data show CDR1 as LNHDA and CDR2 as SQIVND (reference sequence). The CDR3 is made up of 14 amino acids. The CDR3 region is CASSRTSGSYEQFF. The CDR3 DNA reads as TGTGCCAGTAGTCGGACTAGCGGGAGCTATGAGCAGTTCTTC.

This chain uses TRBV5-1 with TRBJ2-5, with TRBD1 matching over 8 bases. This CDR3 comprises 15 residues. Germline-derived CDR1 and CDR2 are SGHRS and YFSETQ. J lost 4 bases, V lost 4 bases, and 9 bases had no gene match. DNA of the CDR3: TGCGCCAGCAGCGGTCGGACAGGGCAGAGAGAGACCCAGTACTTC. This codes for CASSGRTGQRETQYF. Full variable domain (rest looked up from reference TRBV5-1 and TRBJ2-5): KAGVTQTPRYLIKTRGQQVTLSCSPISGHRSVSWYQQTPGQGLQFLFEYFSETQRNKGNFPGRFSGRQFSNSRSEMNVSTLELGDSALYLCASSGRTGQRETQYFGPGTRLLVL.

This clone was seen many times. J is TRBJ1-3 and V is TRBV28; maybe TRBD1 (6 bases). Germline CDR1 is MDHEN and CDR2 is SYDVKM. CDR3 length equals 16 residues. The V end lost 6 bases, the J end lost 7 bases, and 22 bases lay between the germline ends. The CDR3 region is CASSPLGDTGWNTIYF. The DNA for the CDR3 is TGTGCCAGCAGCCCCTTGGGGGACACGGGTTGGAACACCATATATTTT. Together with reference TRBV28 and TRBJ1-3, the CDR3 gives the full variable domain: DVKVTQSSRYLVKRTGEKVFLECVQDMDHENMFWYRQDPGLGLRLIYFSYDVKMKEKGDIPEGYSVSREKKERFSLILESASTNQTSMYLCASSPLGDTGWNTIYFGEGSWLTVV.

This chain uses TRBV6-5 with TRBJ1-1; a possible D gene is TRBD1 (5 bases). Deletions cut 6 bases from V and 4 bases from J, with 15 bases between. This CDR3 is 14 amino acids long. In germline, CDR1 is MNHEY, CDR2 SVGAGI. CDR3 sequence: CASSQTVSITEAFF. For the CDR3, the DNA is TGTGCCAGCAGCCAGACAGTGTCAATCACTGAAGCTTTCTTT.

This rearrangement joins TRBV10-1 to TRBJ2-7, with TRBD2 identical over 14 bases. CDR3 size: 15 residues. After removal of 6 bases from V and 4 bases from J, the junction contained 5 bases not matched to a gene. The germline gives CDR1 WNHNN, CDR2 SYGVQD (reference sequence). The CDR3 spells CASSTGTSGSYEQYF. DNA for the CDR3: TGCGCCAGCAGCACAGGGACTAGCGGGAGTTACGAGCAGTACTTC.

V usage is TRBV19 and J usage is TRBJ2-1; 8 bases line up with TRBD2. Germline assignment: CDR1 LNHDA and CDR2 SQIVND (reference sequence). The CDR3 has 17 amino acids. Trimming cost V 7 bases and J 6 bases; bases outside gene matches: 17. CDR3 protein: CASNPGPVAGTGNEQFF. Written as DNA, the CDR3 is TGTGCCAGTAATCCCGGCCCGGTAGCGGGAACCGGCAATGAGCAGTTCTTC.

This clone was picked up a small number of times. The V gene is TRBV12-3 or TRBV12-4, the J gene TRBJ1-1; weak D call: TRBD1 (5 bases). The CDR3 spans 13 residues. V shed 1 base and J shed 4 bases, with 7 bases lying between them. Written as DNA, the CDR3 is TGTGCCAGCAGTTTAGGCAGGGTCACTGAAGCTTTCTTT. Encoded protein: CASSLGRVTEAFF.

The CDR3 DNA is TGCAGCGTTAGGGACAGGGGGGCGGGAGGCACCGGGGAGCTGTTTTTT. It codes for CSVRDRGAGGTGELFF. This rearrangement joins TRBV29-1 to TRBJ2-2, with 11 bases that match TRBD1. Germline CDR1 and CDR2: SQVTM and ANQGSEA. This CDR3 contains 16 residues. The V and J ends lost 5 bases and 4 bases, in that order; junction bases with no gene match: 9.

This rearrangement joins TRBV2 to TRBJ1-2; 7 bases fit TRBD1. J was trimmed by 6 bases and V by 5 bases; bases with no gene match: 6. The CDR3 contains 13 residues. Germline V gene data show CDR1 as SNHLY and CDR2 as FYNNEI. CDR3 bases: TGTGCCAGCAGTTATGACAGGGCCAATGGCTACACCTTC. As protein: CASSYDRANGYTF.

The V gene is TRBV29-1, the J gene TRBJ1-2; 10 bases match TRBD1. Unmatched junction bases numbered 12, after V lost 7 bases and J lost 4 bases. CDR3 length: 15 amino acids. Germline CDR1 reads SQVTM; CDR2 reads ANQGSEA. CDR3 amino acids: CSGILRDRGPYGYTF. CDR3 nucleotides: TGCAGCGGGATCCTACGGGACAGGGGCCCCTATGGCTACACCTTC.